This T cell receptor beta chain derives from a study of T cell changes during pregnancy in multiple sclerosis. Sequencing was performed with immunoSEQ multiplex PCR; in TCRdb, only in-frame clones are kept and a portion is missing. The sample has 38,000 or so clones, roughly 90% seen once. V shed 4 bases and J shed 3 bases, with 13 bases lying between them. This CDR3 is built from 14 residues. The germline V gene has CDR1 SGHDT and CDR2 YYEEEE. The material sequenced was CD4+ T cells from peripheral blood mononuclear cells, taken in the second trimester of pregnancy. The clonotype comes from a female donor with multiple sclerosis, enrolled in a pregnancy study. The chain is built from TRBV5-6 and TRBJ1-2, with a tentative D call TRBD1 (5 bases). The CDR3 DNA reads TGTGCCAGCAGCCGCACAGGCCTGTACTATGGCTACACCTTC. It specifies CASSRTGLYYGYTF.